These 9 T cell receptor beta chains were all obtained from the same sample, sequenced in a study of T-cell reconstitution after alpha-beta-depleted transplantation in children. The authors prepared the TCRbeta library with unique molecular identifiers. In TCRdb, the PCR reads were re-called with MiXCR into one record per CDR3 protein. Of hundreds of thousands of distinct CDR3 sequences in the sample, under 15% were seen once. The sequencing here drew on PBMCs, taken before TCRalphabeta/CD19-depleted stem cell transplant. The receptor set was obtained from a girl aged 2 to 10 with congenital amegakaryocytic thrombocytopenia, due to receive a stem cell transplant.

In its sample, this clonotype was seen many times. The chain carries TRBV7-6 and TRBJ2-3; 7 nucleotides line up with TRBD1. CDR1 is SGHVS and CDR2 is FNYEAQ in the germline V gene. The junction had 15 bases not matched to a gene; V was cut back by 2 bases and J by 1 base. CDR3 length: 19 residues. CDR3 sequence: CASSLSYSRGPTGTDTQYF. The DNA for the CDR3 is TGTGCCAGCAGCTTATCTTATTCGAGGGGGCCAACTGGCACAGATACGCAGTATTTT.

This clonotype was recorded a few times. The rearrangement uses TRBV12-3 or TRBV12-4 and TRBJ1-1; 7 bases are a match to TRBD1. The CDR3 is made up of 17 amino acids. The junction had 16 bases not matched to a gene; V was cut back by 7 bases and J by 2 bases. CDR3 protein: CASTDLRGPGVNTEAFF. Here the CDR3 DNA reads TGTGCCAGCACGGACCTTAGGGGGCCGGGGGTCAACACTGAAGCTTTCTTT.

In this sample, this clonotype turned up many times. Here the CDR3 DNA reads TGCAGTGCTAAGACAGGGTTTAATCAGCCCCAGCATTTT. Protein: CSAKTGFNQPQHF. The chain is built from TRBV20-1 and TRBJ1-5, with TRBD1 matching over 7 bases. Losses at the gene ends were 4 bases for V and 4 bases for J; bases not matched to a gene: 4. Germline CDR1 DFQATT, CDR2 SNEGSKA (reference sequence). The CDR3 contains 13 residues.

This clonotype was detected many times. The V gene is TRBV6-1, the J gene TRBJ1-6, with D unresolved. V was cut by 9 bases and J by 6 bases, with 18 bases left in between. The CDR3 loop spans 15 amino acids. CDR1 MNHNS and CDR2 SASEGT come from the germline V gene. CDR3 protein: CASSPGSPGNSPLHF. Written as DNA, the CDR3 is TGTGCCAGTTCCCCTGGGAGCCCCGGTAATTCACCCCTCCACTTT.

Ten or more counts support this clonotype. The CDR3 here is CAISESATDNEQFF. CDR3 coding DNA: TGTGCCATCAGTGAGTCGGCGACAGACAATGAGCAGTTCTTC. The V and J genes are TRBV10-3 and TRBJ2-1; a weak D match, TRBD1 (5 bases). Per germline, CDR1 ENHRY and CDR2 SYGVKD. The CDR3 covers 14 residues. V was shortened by 0 bases and J by 5 bases, with 8 bases between the two germline ends.

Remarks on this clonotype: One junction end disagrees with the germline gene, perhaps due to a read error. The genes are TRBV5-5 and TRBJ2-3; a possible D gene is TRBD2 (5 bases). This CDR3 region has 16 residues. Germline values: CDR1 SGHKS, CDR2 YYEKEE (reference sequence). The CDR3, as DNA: TGTGCCAGCACCTTGCTGCGGGTTCAGGGCACAGATACGCAGTATTTT. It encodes CASTLLRVQGTDTQYF.

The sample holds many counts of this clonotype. For the CDR3, the DNA is TGTGCCAGCAGCTCTGACGGACTAGCGGTATACGAGCAGTACTTC. Protein product: CASSSDGLAVYEQYF. J is TRBJ2-7 and V is TRBV7-9; 10 bases agree with TRBD2. Per the germline V gene, CDR1 is SEHNR and CDR2 is FQNEAQ (reference sequence). V dropped 4 bases and J dropped 4; count of bases not matched to a gene: 7. CDR3 length: 15 amino acids.

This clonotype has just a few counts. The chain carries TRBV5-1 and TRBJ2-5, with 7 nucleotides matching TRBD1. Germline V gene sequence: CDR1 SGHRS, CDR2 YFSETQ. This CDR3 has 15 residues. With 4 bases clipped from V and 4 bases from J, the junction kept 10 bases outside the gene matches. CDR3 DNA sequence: TGCGCCAGCAGCCTAGAGACAGGGTCGCTAGAGACCCAGTACTTC. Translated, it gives CASSLETGSLETQYF.

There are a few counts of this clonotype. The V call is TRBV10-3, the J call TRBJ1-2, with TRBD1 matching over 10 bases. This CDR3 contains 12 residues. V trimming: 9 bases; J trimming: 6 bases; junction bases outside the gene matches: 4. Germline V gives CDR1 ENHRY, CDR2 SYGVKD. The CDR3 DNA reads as TGTGCCATGACAGGGGGCGGTGATGGCTACACCTTC. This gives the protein CAMTGGGDGYTF.